What follows are 21 T cell receptor beta chains derived from one specimen sequenced in a study of radiotherapy plus CTLA-4 blockade in lung cancer. Method: immunoSEQ multiplex PCR; TCRdb's copy keeps in-frame clones and lacks some. Of some 66,000 clones in the sample, about 83% were seen once. The source material was peripheral blood, sampled from a patient treated with radiotherapy plus ipilimumab. These receptors originate from a human donor with non-small cell lung cancer who had a partial response to radiotherapy plus ipilimumab.

This chain links TRBV2 with TRBJ2-3; D possibly corresponds to TRBD1 (5 bases). CDR3 size: 13 residues. Trimming removed 4 bases at V and 5 bases at J, with 10 bases between. Germline CDR1 is SNHLY and CDR2 is FYNNEI. CDR3: CASSGQGEDTQYF. In nucleotides, the CDR3 is TGTGCCAGCAGTGGGCAGGGCGAAGATACGCAGTATTTT.

The chain is built from TRBV9 and TRBJ2-1; 14 nucleotides align to TRBD2. From germline, CDR1 is SGDLS and CDR2 YYNGEE. With 4 bases clipped from V and 6 bases from J, the junction kept 3 bases outside the gene matches. The CDR3 is made up of 15 amino acids. Written as DNA, the CDR3 is TGTGCCAGCAGCTTGGGACTAGCGGGAGCCAATGAGCAGTTCTTC. It encodes CASSLGLAGANEQFF.

J is TRBJ2-1 and V is TRBV5-5, with D tentatively TRBD2 (6 bases). In germline, CDR1 is SGHKS, CDR2 YYEKEE (reference sequence). CDR3 size: 15 residues. The V end lost 0 bases, the J end lost 9 bases, and 16 bases lay between the germline ends. In DNA form, the CDR3 reads TGTGCCAGCAGCTTGGGGTCGGGAGCATATACTGAGCAGTTCTTC. Its translation is CASSLGSGAYTEQFF. Based on the CDR3 plus reference TRBV5-5 and TRBJ2-1, the full variable domain is DAGVTQSPTHLIKTRGQQVTLRCSPISGHKSVSWYQQVLGQGPQFIFQYYEKEERGRGNFPDRFSARQFPNYSSELNVNALLLGDSALYLCASSLGSGAYTEQFFGPGTRLTVL.

The genes are TRBV5-1 and TRBJ2-2, with TRBD2 matching over 9 bases. The germline CDR1 and CDR2 sequences are SGHRS and YFSETQ. J gave up 1 base and V 0 bases, and 7 bases lay outside the gene matches. This CDR3 region has 18 residues. The CDR3 bases are TGCGCCAGCAGCTTGGCCGGTAGCGGGAGTTTGAACACCGGGGAGCTGTTTTTT. Residues: CASSLAGSGSLNTGELFF.

CDR3 DNA sequence: TGTGCCAGCAGGGGACTAGCGGGAGGGGGATACGAGCAGTACTTC. Its translation: CASRGLAGGGYEQYF. The V gene is TRBV2, the J gene TRBJ2-7; 16 bases are a match to TRBD2. With V trimmed by 6 bases and J by 4 bases, 3 bases remained unmatched. In germline, CDR1 is SNHLY, CDR2 FYNNEI. The CDR3 loop spans 15 amino acids.

The chain employs TRBV2 and TRBJ2-3; the D gene is possibly TRBD2 (7 bases). V shed 6 bases and J shed 6 bases, with 19 bases lying between them. The CDR3 spans 15 residues. Per germline, CDR1 SNHLY and CDR2 FYNNEI. CDR3: CASRGVGGGQDTQYF. The DNA of the CDR3 is TGTGCCAGCAGGGGGGTAGGGGGAGGGCAGGATACGCAGTATTTT.

The chain uses TRBV29-1 and TRBJ1-2, with D unclear. The CDR3 contains 11 residues. Germline V gene lookup returns CDR1 SQVTM and CDR2 ANQGSEA. V was shortened by 7 bases and J by 8 bases, with 14 bases between the two germline ends. CDR3 amino acids: CSAEDPPGYTF. CDR3 nucleotide sequence: TGCAGCGCAGAAGACCCTCCGGGCTACACCTTC.

The sample holds a few counts of this clone. V and J are TRBV28 and TRBJ2-5; D is possibly TRBD2 (6 bases). CDR1 and CDR2 from the germline V gene are MDHEN and SYDVKM. This CDR3 is built from 15 residues. With 5 bases removed from V and 1 base from J, the gap between germline ends came to 14 bases. CDR3 sequence (DNA): TGTGCCAGCAGTAGTCTAGCGAGACCCCAAGAGACCCAGTACTTC. Translation gives CASSSLARPQETQYF.

This clone was seen just once. The chain uses TRBV7-9 and TRBJ1-3; 7 bases match TRBD1. The junction had 7 bases not matched to a gene; V was cut back by 2 bases and J by 3 bases. CDR3 length: 16 residues. Germline lookup yields CDR1 SEHNR and CDR2 FQNEAQ (reference sequence). The CDR3 loop reads CASSLTGGGFGNTIYF. CDR3 nucleotides: TGTGCCAGCAGCTTAACAGGAGGGGGCTTTGGAAACACCATATATTTT.

The chain joins TRBV4-1 to TRBJ1-5, with a possible D match to TRBD1 (5 bases). Per the germline V gene, CDR1 is MGHRA and CDR2 is YSYEKL. The CDR3 consists of 13 residues. With 0 bases removed from V and 7 bases from J, the gap between germline ends came to 7 bases. CDR3 region: CASSQDREQPQHF. DNA for the CDR3: TGCGCCAGCAGCCAAGACAGGGAACAGCCCCAGCATTTT.

The chain employs TRBV14 and TRBJ2-3; TRBD2 matches at 8 bases. V shed 4 bases and J 6 bases; nucleotides not matched to a gene: 15. CDR3 length: 17 residues. In germline, CDR1 is SGHDN, CDR2 FVKESK. This chain's CDR3 is CASSLLGLAAAWDTQYF. Here the CDR3 DNA reads TGTGCCAGCAGCCTCCTAGGACTAGCTGCCGCTTGGGATACGCAGTATTTT.

V usage is TRBV29-1 and J usage is TRBJ2-3; 10 bases are a match to TRBD2. The V gene's germline CDR1 is SQVTM and CDR2 ANQGSEA. The V and J ends lost 6 bases and 2 bases, in that order; junction bases with no gene match: 5. This CDR3 region has 14 residues. The CDR3 nucleotides read TGCAGCGTGCGAGCGGGAGGGCCCACAGATACGCAGTATTTT. It codes for CSVRAGGPTDTQYF.

The chain couples TRBV9 to TRBJ2-2; 10 bases line up with TRBD2. This CDR3 comprises 18 residues. V gave up 1 base and J gave up 7 bases; unmatched junction bases: 13. The germline CDR1 and CDR2 sequences are SGDLS and YYNGEE. CDR3 nucleotides: TGTGCCAGCAGCGTAATGCCCCCACTAGCGGGAACGGTCGGGGAGCTGTTTTTT. Translating it yields CASSVMPPLAGTVGELFF.

The V gene is TRBV5-5, the J gene TRBJ2-2, with TRBD2 as a possible D gene (5 bases). Trimming pared 2 bases from V and 0 bases from J, leaving 11 bases between. The CDR3 totals 16 residues. Per the germline V gene, CDR1 is SGHKS and CDR2 is YYEKEE (reference sequence). The CDR3 is CASSFRPGTNTGELFF. CDR3 nucleotide sequence: TGTGCCAGCAGCTTTCGCCCCGGGACGAACACCGGGGAGCTGTTTTTT.

The rearrangement joins TRBV7-3 to TRBJ2-1; TRBD2 is a possible D gene (5 bases). Germline V gene lookup returns CDR1 SGHTA and CDR2 FQGTGA. V shed 3 bases and J shed 3 bases, with 12 bases lying between them. The CDR3 spans 15 residues. CDR3 loop: CASSFSSGYYNEQFF. CDR3 DNA sequence: TGTGCCAGCAGCTTCTCCAGCGGTTACTACAATGAGCAGTTCTTC.

This rearrangement joins TRBV7-2 to TRBJ1-1, with TRBD1 matching 7 bases. Germline V gene lookup returns CDR1 SGHTA and CDR2 FQGNSA. The length of the CDR3 is 15 residues. The V and J ends lost 6 bases and 6 bases, in that order; junction bases with no gene match: 13. CDR3 nucleotides: TGTGCCAGCAGAAAAGAAGGGGGCGGTTATGCTGAAGCTTTCTTT. It specifies CASRKEGGGYAEAFF.

This chain uses TRBV7-9 with TRBJ2-7; a possible D gene is TRBD2 (6 bases). V lost 4 bases and J 5 bases, leaving 18 bases between the germline ends. Germline loops: CDR1 SEHNR, CDR2 FQNEAQ (reference sequence). The CDR3 runs 15 residues. CDR3 DNA sequence: TGTGCCAGCAGCTCCTACTTGGGGGGTTTCCACGAGCAGTACTTC. Translation gives CASSSYLGGFHEQYF.

In its sample, this clone was seen a few times. This chain connects TRBV27 to TRBJ2-3; 10 nucleotides line up with TRBD1. The CDR3 covers 17 residues. J was trimmed by 3 bases and V by 5 bases; bases with no gene match: 11. CDR1 and CDR2 (germline): MNHEY, SMNVEV (reference sequence). CDR3 nucleotides: TGTGCCAGCAGTAGACGAGGGACAGGGGTATGGACAGATACGCAGTATTTT. Amino acids: CASSRRGTGVWTDTQYF.

This chain uses TRBV9 with TRBJ2-3; 10 bases are shared with TRBD2. CDR1 is SGDLS, CDR2 YYNGEE, per germline. The CDR3 covers 16 residues. V shed 0 bases and J 4 bases; nucleotides not matched to a gene: 5. The CDR3: CASSVGQREGSDTQYF. CDR3 DNA sequence: TGTGCCAGCAGCGTAGGTCAGCGGGAGGGTTCAGATACGCAGTATTTT.

The V and J genes are TRBV9 and TRBJ2-5; unclear D gene. Trimming took 0 bases from V and 2 from J, leaving 5 bases between them. Germline values: CDR1 SGDLS, CDR2 YYNGEE. The CDR3 extends over 13 amino acids. CDR3 residues: CASSVGQQETQYF. The CDR3 DNA reads TGTGCCAGCAGCGTAGGTCAGCAAGAGACCCAGTACTTC.

The DNA of the CDR3 is TGTGCCAGCAGAGGGGGCCCGGGGGGGACGCAGTATTTT. This codes for CASRGGPGGTQYF. The gene calls are TRBV6-5 and TRBJ2-3; D possibly corresponds to TRBD2 (8 bases). The CDR3 sequence is 13 residues long. Germline V gives CDR1 MNHEY, CDR2 SVGAGI. V was cut by 6 bases and J by 9 bases, with 16 bases left in between.